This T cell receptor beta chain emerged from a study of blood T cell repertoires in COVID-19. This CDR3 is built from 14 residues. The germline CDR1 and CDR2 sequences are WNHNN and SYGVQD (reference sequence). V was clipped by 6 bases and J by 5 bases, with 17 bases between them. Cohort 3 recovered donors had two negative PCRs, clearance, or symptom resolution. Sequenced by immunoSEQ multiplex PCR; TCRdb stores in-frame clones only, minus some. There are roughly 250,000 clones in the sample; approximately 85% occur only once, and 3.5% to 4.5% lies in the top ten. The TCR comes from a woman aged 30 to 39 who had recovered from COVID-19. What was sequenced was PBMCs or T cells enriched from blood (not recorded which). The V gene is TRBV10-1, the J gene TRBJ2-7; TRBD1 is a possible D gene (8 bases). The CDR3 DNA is TGCGCCAGCAGCCAGAACAGGGGGGGTAACGAGCAGTACTTC. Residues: CASSQNRGGNEQYF.